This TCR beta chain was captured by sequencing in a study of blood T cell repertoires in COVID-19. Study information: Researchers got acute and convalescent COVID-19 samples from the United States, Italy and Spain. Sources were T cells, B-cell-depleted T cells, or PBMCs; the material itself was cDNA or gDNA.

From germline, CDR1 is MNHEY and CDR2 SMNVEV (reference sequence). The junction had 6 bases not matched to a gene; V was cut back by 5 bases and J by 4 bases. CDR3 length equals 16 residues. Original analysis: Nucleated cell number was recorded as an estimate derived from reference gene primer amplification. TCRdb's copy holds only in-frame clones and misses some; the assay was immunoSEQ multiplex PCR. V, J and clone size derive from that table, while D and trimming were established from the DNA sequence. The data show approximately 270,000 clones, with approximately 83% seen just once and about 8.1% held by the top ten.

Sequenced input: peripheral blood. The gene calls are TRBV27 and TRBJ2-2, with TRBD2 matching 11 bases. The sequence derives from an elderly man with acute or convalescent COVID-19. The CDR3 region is CASSPGLAELTGELFF. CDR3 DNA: TGTGCCAGCAGTCCGGGACTAGCGGAGCTCACCGGGGAGCTGTTTTTT.